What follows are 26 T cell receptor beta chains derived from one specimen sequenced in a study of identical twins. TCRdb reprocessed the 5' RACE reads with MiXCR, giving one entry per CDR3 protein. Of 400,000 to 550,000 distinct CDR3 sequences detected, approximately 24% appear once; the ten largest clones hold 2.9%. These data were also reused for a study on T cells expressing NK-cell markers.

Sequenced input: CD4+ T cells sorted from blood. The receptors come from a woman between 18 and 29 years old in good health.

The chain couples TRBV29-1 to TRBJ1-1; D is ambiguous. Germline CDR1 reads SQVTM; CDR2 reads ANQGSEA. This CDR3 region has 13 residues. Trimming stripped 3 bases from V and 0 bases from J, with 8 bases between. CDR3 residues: CSVDQNLNTEAFF. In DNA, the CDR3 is TGCAGCGTTGATCAGAATTTGAACACTGAAGCTTTCTTT.

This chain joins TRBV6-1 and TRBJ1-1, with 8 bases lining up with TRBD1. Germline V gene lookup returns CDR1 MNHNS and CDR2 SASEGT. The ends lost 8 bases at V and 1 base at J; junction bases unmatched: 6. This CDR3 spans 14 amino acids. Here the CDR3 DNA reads TGTGCCAGCCTGCCCGGGACAGGGAACACTGAAGCTTTCTTT. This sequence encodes CASLPGTGNTEAFF.

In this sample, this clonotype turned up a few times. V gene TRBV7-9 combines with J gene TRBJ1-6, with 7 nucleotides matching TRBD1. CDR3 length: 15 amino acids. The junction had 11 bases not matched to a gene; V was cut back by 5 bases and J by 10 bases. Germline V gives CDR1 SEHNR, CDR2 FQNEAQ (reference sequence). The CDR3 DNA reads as TGTGCCAGCAGCCAGCTAAGACAGGGACGGTCACCCCTCCACTTT. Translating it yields CASSQLRQGRSPLHF.

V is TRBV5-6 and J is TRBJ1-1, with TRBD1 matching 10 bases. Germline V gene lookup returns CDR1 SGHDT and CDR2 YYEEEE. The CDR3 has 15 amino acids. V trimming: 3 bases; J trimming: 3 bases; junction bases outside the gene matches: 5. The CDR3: CASSSAGTGDTEAFF. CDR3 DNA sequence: TGTGCCAGCAGCTCCGCCGGGACAGGGGACACTGAAGCTTTCTTT.

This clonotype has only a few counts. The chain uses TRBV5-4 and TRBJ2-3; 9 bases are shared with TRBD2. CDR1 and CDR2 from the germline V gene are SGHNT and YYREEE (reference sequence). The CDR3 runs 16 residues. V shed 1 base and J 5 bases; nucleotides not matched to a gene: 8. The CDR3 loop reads CASSLNGGGAKDTQYF. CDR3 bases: TGTGCCAGCAGCTTGAACGGCGGGGGGGCGAAAGATACGCAGTATTTT.

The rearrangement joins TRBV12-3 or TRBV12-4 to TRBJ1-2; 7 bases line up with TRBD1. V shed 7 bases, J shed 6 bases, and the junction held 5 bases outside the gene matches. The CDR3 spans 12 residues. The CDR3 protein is CASTPQGNGYTF. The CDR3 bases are TGTGCCAGCACCCCACAGGGGAATGGCTACACCTTC.

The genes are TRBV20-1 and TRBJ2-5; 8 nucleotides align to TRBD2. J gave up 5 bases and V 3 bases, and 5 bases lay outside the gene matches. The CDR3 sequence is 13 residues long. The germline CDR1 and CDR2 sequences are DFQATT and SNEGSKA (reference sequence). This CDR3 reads CSARAGLGETQYF. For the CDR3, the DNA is TGCAGTGCTAGGGCGGGACTAGGGGAGACCCAGTACTTC.

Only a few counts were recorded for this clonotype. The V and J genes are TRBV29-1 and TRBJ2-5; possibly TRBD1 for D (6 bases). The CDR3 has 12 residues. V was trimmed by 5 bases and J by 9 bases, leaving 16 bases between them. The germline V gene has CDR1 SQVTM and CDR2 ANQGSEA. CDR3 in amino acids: CSVLQGAESQYF. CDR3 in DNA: TGCAGCGTTCTACAGGGTGCGGAGTCCCAGTACTTC.

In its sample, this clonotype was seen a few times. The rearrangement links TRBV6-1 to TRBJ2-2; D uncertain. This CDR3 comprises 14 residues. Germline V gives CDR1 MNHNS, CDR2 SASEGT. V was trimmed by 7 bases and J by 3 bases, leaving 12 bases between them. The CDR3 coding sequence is TGTGCCAGCAAATTCAGGCAGGACACCGGGGAGCTGTTTTTT. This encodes CASKFRQDTGELFF.

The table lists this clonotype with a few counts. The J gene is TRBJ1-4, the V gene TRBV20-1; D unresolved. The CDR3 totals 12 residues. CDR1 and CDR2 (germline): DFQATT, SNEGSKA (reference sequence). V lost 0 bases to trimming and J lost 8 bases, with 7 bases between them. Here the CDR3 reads CSARDGTEKLFF. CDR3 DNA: TGCAGTGCTAGAGACGGAACCGAAAAACTGTTTTTT.

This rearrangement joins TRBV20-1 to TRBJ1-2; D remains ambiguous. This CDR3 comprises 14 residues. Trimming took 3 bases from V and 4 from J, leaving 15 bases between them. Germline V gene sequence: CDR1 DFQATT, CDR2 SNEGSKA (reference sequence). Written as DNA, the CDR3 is TGCAGTGCTAGTAAGGACGCAGGACTCTATGGCTACACCTTC. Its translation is CSASKDAGLYGYTF.

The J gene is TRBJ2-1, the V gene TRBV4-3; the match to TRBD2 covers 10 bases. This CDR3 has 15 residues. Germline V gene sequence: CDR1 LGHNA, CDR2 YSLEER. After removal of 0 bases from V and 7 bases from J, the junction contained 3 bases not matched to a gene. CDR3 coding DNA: TGCGCCAGCAGCCAAGAGCTAGCGGGAGATAATGAGCAGTTCTTC. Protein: CASSQELAGDNEQFF.

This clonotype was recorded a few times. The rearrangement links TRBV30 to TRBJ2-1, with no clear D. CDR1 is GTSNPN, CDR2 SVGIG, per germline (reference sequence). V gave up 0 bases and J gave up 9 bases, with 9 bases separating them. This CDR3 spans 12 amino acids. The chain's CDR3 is CAWSVSQTEQFF. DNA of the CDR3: TGTGCCTGGAGTGTTTCCCAGACTGAGCAGTTCTTC.

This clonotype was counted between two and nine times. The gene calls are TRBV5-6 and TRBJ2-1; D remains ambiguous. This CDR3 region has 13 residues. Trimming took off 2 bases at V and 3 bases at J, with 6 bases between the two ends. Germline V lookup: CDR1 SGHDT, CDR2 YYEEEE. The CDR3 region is CASSFISYNEQFF. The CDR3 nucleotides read TGTGCCAGCAGCTTTATTAGCTACAATGAGCAGTTCTTC.

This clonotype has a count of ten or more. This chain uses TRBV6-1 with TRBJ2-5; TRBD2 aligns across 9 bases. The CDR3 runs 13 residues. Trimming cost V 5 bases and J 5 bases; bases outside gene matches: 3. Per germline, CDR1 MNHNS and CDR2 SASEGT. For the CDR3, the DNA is TGTGCCAGCAGTAGCGGGGGGTTTGAGACCCAGTACTTC. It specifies CASSSGGFETQYF.

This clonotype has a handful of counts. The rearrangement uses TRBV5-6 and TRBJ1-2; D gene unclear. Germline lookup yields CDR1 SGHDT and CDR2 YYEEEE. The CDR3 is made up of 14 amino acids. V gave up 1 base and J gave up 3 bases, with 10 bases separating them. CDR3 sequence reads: CASSLLGRDYGYTF. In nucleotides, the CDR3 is TGTGCCAGCAGCTTGCTCGGGAGAGACTATGGCTACACCTTC.

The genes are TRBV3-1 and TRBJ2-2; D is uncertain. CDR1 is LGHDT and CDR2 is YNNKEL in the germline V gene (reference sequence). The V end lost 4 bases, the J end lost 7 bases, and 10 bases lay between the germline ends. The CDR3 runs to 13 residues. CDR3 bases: TGTGCCAGCAGCCGACGGGCCGACGGGGAGCTGTTTTTT. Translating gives CASSRRADGELFF.

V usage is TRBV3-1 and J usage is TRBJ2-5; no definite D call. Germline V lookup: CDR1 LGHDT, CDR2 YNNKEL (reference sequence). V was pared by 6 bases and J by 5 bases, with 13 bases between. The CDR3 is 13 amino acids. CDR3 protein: CASRSGPGETQYF. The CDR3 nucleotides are TGTGCCAGCAGATCCGGGCCTGGGGAGACCCAGTACTTC.

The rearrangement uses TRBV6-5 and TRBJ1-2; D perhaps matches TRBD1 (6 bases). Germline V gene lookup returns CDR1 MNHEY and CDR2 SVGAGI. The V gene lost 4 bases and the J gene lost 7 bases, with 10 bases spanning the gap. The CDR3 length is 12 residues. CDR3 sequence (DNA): TGTGCCAGCAGTTGGCAGGGGAGTGGCTACACCTTC. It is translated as CASSWQGSGYTF.

CDR3 region: CASDRGYSGANVLTF. For the CDR3, the DNA is TGTGCCAGTGACAGGGGCTACTCTGGGGCCAACGTCCTGACTTTC. The chain has TRBV19 and TRBJ2-6, with 8 bases aligning to TRBD1. Germline-derived CDR1 and CDR2 are LNHDA and SQIVND (reference sequence). This CDR3 is 15 amino acids long. Trimming removed 8 bases from V and 0 bases from J; junction bases left unmatched: 3.

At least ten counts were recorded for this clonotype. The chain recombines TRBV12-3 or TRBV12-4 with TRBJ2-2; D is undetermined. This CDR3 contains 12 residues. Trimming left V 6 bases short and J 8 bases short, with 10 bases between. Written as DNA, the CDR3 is TGTGCCAGCAGATTGATATCGGGGGAGCTGTTTTTT. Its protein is CASRLISGELFF.

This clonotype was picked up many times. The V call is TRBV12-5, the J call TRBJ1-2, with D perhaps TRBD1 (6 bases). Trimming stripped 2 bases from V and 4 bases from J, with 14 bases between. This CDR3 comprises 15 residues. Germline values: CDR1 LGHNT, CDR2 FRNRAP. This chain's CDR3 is CASGLLSTGFYGYTF. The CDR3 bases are TGTGCTAGTGGTTTGTTATCGACAGGATTCTATGGCTACACCTTC.

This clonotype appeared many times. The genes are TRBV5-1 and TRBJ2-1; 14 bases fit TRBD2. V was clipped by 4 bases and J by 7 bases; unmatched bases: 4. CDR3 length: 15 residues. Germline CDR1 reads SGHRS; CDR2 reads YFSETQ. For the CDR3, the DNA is TGCGCCAGCAGCCCAGGGACTAGCGGGAGAAATGAGCAGTTCTTC. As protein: CASSPGTSGRNEQFF.

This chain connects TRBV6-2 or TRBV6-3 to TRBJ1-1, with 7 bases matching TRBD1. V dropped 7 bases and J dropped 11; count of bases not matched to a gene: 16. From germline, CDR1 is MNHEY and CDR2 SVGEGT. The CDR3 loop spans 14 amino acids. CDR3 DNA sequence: TGTGCCAGCACCAGTTTTCGACAGGGAGAATTGGCTTTCTTT. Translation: CASTSFRQGELAFF.

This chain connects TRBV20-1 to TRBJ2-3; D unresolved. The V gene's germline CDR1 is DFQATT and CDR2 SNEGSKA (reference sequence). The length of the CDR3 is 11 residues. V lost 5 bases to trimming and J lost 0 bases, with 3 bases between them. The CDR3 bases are TGCAGTGCTTTTAGCACAGATACGCAGTATTTT. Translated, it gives CSAFSTDTQYF.

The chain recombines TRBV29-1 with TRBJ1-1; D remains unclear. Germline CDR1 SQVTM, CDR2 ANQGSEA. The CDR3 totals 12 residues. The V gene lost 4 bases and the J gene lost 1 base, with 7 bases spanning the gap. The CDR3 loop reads CSVVAGNTEAFF. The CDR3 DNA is TGCAGCGTTGTTGCCGGGAACACTGAAGCTTTCTTT.